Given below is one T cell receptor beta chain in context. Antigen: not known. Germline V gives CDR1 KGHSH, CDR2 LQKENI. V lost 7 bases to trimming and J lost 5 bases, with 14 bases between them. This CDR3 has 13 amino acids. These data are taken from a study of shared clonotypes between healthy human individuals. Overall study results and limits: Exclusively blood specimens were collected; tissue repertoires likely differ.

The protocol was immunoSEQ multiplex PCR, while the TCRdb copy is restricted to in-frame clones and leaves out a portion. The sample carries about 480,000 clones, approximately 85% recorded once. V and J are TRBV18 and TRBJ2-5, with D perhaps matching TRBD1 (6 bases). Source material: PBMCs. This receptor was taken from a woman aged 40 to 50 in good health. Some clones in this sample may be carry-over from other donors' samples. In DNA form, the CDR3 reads TGTGCCAGCTACAGGGCCGTCGGGGAGACCCAGTACTTC. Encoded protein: CASYRAVGETQYF.